Following are 29 T cell receptor beta chains from one sample sequenced in a study of PD-L1 blockade in urothelial cancer. The protocol was immunoSEQ multiplex PCR, while the TCRdb copy is restricted to in-frame clones and leaves out a portion. This sample yields roughly 38,000 clones, of which over 75% are seen a single time; approximately 3.4% belongs to the top ten. Specimen: PBMCs, collected around atezolizumab (anti-PD-L1) treatment. These receptors came from a man between 65 and 85 years old with urothelial cancer.

The rearrangement links TRBV7-9 to TRBJ2-7; no clear D. CDR1 is SEHNR and CDR2 is FQNEAQ in the germline V gene (reference sequence). There are 12 residues in the CDR3. V gave up 1 base and J gave up 5 bases, with 6 bases separating them. This CDR3 is CASSLVEDEQYF. CDR3 sequence (DNA): TGTGCCAGCAGCTTAGTTGAGGACGAGCAGTACTTC.

The chain is built from TRBV7-8 and TRBJ2-3; 8 nucleotides agree with TRBD1. V was pared by 10 bases and J by 1 base, with 7 bases of the junction left unmatched. The CDR3 length is 14 residues. The germline gives CDR1 SGHVS, CDR2 FQNEAQ. This CDR3 reads CATAQGAGTDTQYF. The CDR3 region has the DNA TGTGCCACCGCCCAGGGGGCGGGCACAGATACGCAGTATTTT.

This clone has just a few counts. V and J are TRBV19 and TRBJ1-1; the match to TRBD1 covers 10 bases. CDR1 and CDR2 (germline): LNHDA, SQIVND (reference sequence). The CDR3 totals 18 residues. V lost 5 bases, J lost 1 base, and 13 bases stayed unmatched. CDR3 sequence reads: CASSDGTGDFLRNTEAFF. The CDR3, as DNA: TGTGCCAGTAGTGATGGGACAGGGGACTTCTTGAGGAACACTGAAGCTTTCTTT. The variable domain in full, with the rest retrieved from reference TRBV19 and TRBJ1-1, is DGGITQSPKYLFRKEGQNVTLSCEQNLNHDAMYWYRQDPGQGLRLIYYSQIVNDFQKGDIAEGYSVSREKKESFPLTVTSAQKNPTAFYLCASSDGTGDFLRNTEAFFGQGTRLTVV.

This clone was recorded only once. This chain connects TRBV7-2 to TRBJ1-5; 8 bases are shared with TRBD1. Per germline, CDR1 SGHTA and CDR2 FQGNSA. Losses at the gene ends were 1 base for V and 3 bases for J; bases not matched to a gene: 8. CDR3 length: 17 amino acids. The CDR3 DNA reads as TGTGCCAGCAGCTTAGGGGCCGGACAGGGCTTCAATCAGCCCCAGCATTTT. Translated: CASSLGAGQGFNQPQHF.

V usage is TRBV28 and J usage is TRBJ1-5; TRBD1 matches 11 bases. The CDR3 contains 16 residues. The V segment lost 9 bases and the J segment 2 bases; nucleotides outside the gene matches: 9. Germline CDR1 and CDR2: MDHEN and SYDVKM. DNA of the CDR3: TGTGCCAGTCTCCGGGACAGGGGGTTGGGCAATCAGCCCCAGCATTTT. Amino acids: CASLRDRGLGNQPQHF.

V gene TRBV7-6 combines with J gene TRBJ2-1, with D unclear. V lost 5 bases and J lost 8, with 13 bases in between. CDR3 size: 13 residues. CDR1 and CDR2 from the germline V gene are SGHVS and FNYEAQ. The DNA for the CDR3 is TGTGCCAGCAGCGCTCGACTCGAGGATGAGCAGTTCTTC. It specifies CASSARLEDEQFF.

This clone was detected a few times. The chain joins TRBV11-2 to TRBJ1-2, with unresolved D. Germline V CDR1 and CDR2: SGHAT, FQNNGV. CDR3 length equals 13 residues. V was cut by 5 bases and J by 0 bases, with 7 bases left in between. CDR3 in amino acids: CASSRATNYGYTF. In nucleotides, the CDR3 is TGTGCCAGCAGCCGAGCAACTAACTATGGCTACACCTTC.

V and J are TRBV5-1 and TRBJ1-2; 7 bases are a match to TRBD1. J was trimmed by 5 bases and V by 4 bases; bases with no gene match: 5. This CDR3 is 13 amino acids long. Germline V lookup: CDR1 SGHRS, CDR2 YFSETQ. The CDR3 bases are TGCGCCAGCAGCGGGGACAGCGATTATGGCTACACCTTC. The encoded protein is CASSGDSDYGYTF.

J is TRBJ1-1 and V is TRBV28, with 9 bases fitting TRBD1. Germline-derived CDR1 and CDR2 are MDHEN and SYDVKM. The V gene end was trimmed by 8 bases and the J gene end by 1 base; junction bases not matched to a gene: 8. This CDR3 spans 15 amino acids. CDR3 coding DNA: TGTGCCAGCCGCCGACAGGGGGGGACGAACACTGAAGCTTTCTTT. Its protein is CASRRQGGTNTEAFF.

The chain is built from TRBV19 and TRBJ2-3; D perhaps matches TRBD1 (6 bases). This CDR3 is 15 amino acids long. CDR1 and CDR2 (germline): LNHDA, SQIVND (reference sequence). V dropped 9 bases and J dropped 3 bases, with 19 bases sitting between them. The CDR3 loop reads CASTIQGSRTDTQYF. CDR3 DNA sequence: TGTGCCAGCACCATACAGGGATCTCGGACAGATACGCAGTATTTT.

This clone was counted only a few times. CDR3 amino acids: CATTPTGQYGYTF. The CDR3 DNA follows: TGTGCCACGACCCCAACCGGACAGTATGGCTACACCTTC. The rearrangement uses TRBV6-5 and TRBJ1-2, with D tentatively TRBD1 (6 bases). The CDR3 is 13 residues long. V was trimmed by 10 bases and J by 5 bases, leaving 17 bases between them. Germline CDR1 MNHEY, CDR2 SVGAGI.

The V call is TRBV5-5, the J call TRBJ2-7, with TRBD1 matching over 7 bases. Germline V gene data show CDR1 as SGHKS and CDR2 as YYEKEE (reference sequence). There are 14 residues in the CDR3. The V gene end was trimmed by 2 bases and the J gene end by 3 bases; junction bases not matched to a gene: 5. CDR3 residues: CASSFLAGGYEQYF. CDR3 DNA sequence: TGTGCCAGCAGCTTTTTGGCAGGGGGCTACGAGCAGTACTTC.

The chain carries TRBV9 and TRBJ1-5; 7 nucleotides match TRBD1. This CDR3 comprises 16 residues. Germline values: CDR1 SGDLS, CDR2 YYNGEE. V lost 0 bases to trimming and J lost 3 bases; unmatched junction nucleotides: 6. CDR3 bases: TGTGCCAGCAGCGTAGACGCAGGGGGGAACAATCAGCCCCAGCATTTT. Translation gives CASSVDAGGNNQPQHF.

This clone has just one count. This chain uses TRBV5-1 with TRBJ2-3; a possible D gene is TRBD2 (6 bases). This CDR3 region has 14 residues. Trimming removed 4 bases at V and 0 bases at J, with 9 bases between. Per the germline V gene, CDR1 is SGHRS and CDR2 is YFSETQ. The CDR3 reads CASSPGGSTDTQYF. CDR3 DNA: TGCGCCAGCAGCCCCGGGGGTAGCACAGATACGCAGTATTTT.

This clone showed up just a few times. The V and J genes are TRBV27 and TRBJ2-2; D may be TRBD1 (6 bases). V was pared by 0 bases and J by 6 bases, with 11 bases between. The CDR3 loop spans 15 amino acids. Per the germline V gene, CDR1 is MNHEY and CDR2 is SMNVEV (reference sequence). CDR3 in DNA: TGTGCCAGCAGTTTATCGGGGCAGGGGTCCGGGGAGCTGTTTTTT. As protein: CASSLSGQGSGELFF.

The count of this clone is one. The chain employs TRBV5-6 and TRBJ1-4; TRBD1 aligns across 9 bases. Germline lookup yields CDR1 SGHDT and CDR2 YYEEEE. The length of the CDR3 is 16 residues. Trimming at V came to 4 bases and at J to 0 bases, leaving 4 bases not matched to a gene. The chain's CDR3 is CASSPGQGATNEKLFF. The CDR3 nucleotides read TGTGCCAGCAGCCCGGGACAGGGCGCAACTAATGAAAAACTGTTTTTT.

In regard to this clone: This specimen includes other DNA sequences encoding the same CDR3. CDR3 in DNA: TGTGCCAGCAGCTTGGTGGGACTAGCGGGAGGGAGGACAGATACGCAGTATTTT. Its translation is CASSLVGLAGGRTDTQYF. The V gene is TRBV11-2, the J gene TRBJ2-3; 16 bases match TRBD2. The germline V gene encodes CDR1 SGHAT and CDR2 FQNNGV. V was clipped by 3 bases and J by 3 bases; unmatched bases: 6. The length of the CDR3 is 18 residues.

The rearrangement joins TRBV7-3 to TRBJ2-3; 10 bases map to TRBD2. This CDR3 has 18 residues. V lost 5 bases to trimming and J lost 1 base; unmatched junction nucleotides: 12. Germline V gene sequence: CDR1 SGHTA, CDR2 FQGTGA. CDR3: CASSAESGGAGGTDTQYF. The CDR3 DNA follows: TGTGCCAGCAGCGCAGAGAGCGGGGGGGCAGGTGGCACAGATACGCAGTATTTT.

V gene TRBV7-2 combines with J gene TRBJ2-3, with 13 bases matching TRBD2. CDR1 and CDR2 from the germline V gene are SGHTA and FQGNSA. The CDR3 loop spans 17 amino acids. Germline trimming cut 1 base from V and 5 bases from J; bases unmatched to any gene: 6. The CDR3 DNA reads as TGTGCCAGCAGCTTAGTCATTGGACTAGCGGGGGTAGATACGCAGTATTTT. This codes for CASSLVIGLAGVDTQYF. Using reference TRBV7-2 and TRBJ2-3 for the parts outside the CDR3, the full variable domain is GAGVSQSPSNKVTEKGKDVELRCDPISGHTALYWYRQSLGQGLEFLIYFQGNSAPDKSGLPSDRFSAERTGGSVSTLTIQRTQQEDSAVYLCASSLVIGLAGVDTQYFGPGTRLTVL.

The chain couples TRBV6-1 to TRBJ2-2, with D maybe TRBD2 (5 bases). The V end was cut by 6 bases, the J end by 5 bases, with 10 bases between. Looked up from germline, CDR1 is MNHNS and CDR2 is SASEGT. The CDR3 is 13 amino acids. CDR3 protein: CASSPGRTGELFF. The DNA of the CDR3 is TGTGCCAGCAGCCCGGGGAGAACCGGGGAGCTGTTTTTT.

The table lists this clone with a count of one. This chain links TRBV4-3 with TRBJ1-2, with no clear D. V lost 2 bases, J lost 1 base, and 14 bases lay in between. This CDR3 contains 16 residues. Germline V gene sequence: CDR1 LGHNA, CDR2 YSLEER. CDR3 sequence reads: CASSQMRDGVNYGYTF. CDR3 nucleotides: TGCGCCAGCAGCCAAATGAGAGACGGGGTTAACTATGGCTACACCTTC.

The chain uses TRBV27 and TRBJ2-7; TRBD2 might be the D (6 bases). The CDR3 loop spans 14 amino acids. Germline lookup yields CDR1 MNHEY and CDR2 SMNVEV (reference sequence). Trimming took 3 bases from V and 2 from J, leaving 11 bases between them. CDR3 nucleotides: TGTGCCAGCAGTTTCCGGGGGACCACCTACGAGCAGTACTTC. Its translation: CASSFRGTTYEQYF.

As to this clone: Compared with germline, one end of the junction differs, possibly owing to a read error. This sequence joins TRBV2 and TRBJ2-7; D remains ambiguous. Per germline, CDR1 SNHLY and CDR2 FYNNEI. The CDR3 loop spans 10 amino acids. DNA of the CDR3: TGTGCCAGCAGTGAAGTGGGCCGTTCCTTC. It is translated as CASSEVGRSF. Supplemented by reference TRBV2 and TRBJ2-7, the full variable domain reads EPEVTQTPSHQVTQMGQEVILRCVPISNHLYFYWYRQILGQKVEFLVSFYNNEISEKSEIFDDQFSVERPDGSNFTLKIRSTKLEDSAMYFCASSEVGRSFGPGTRLTVT.

V gene TRBV6-4 combines with J gene TRBJ1-2; the D is unclear. The germline CDR1 and CDR2 sequences are MRHNA and SNTAGT. The CDR3 contains 13 residues. Trimming cost V 0 bases and J 4 bases, with 6 bases left between them. The CDR3 region is CASSDSGAYGYTF. CDR3 coding DNA: TGTGCCAGCAGTGACTCTGGAGCCTATGGCTACACCTTC.

The V gene is TRBV2, the J gene TRBJ2-7; TRBD2 matches 8 bases. J lost 4 bases, V lost 5 bases, and 1 base had no gene match. CDR1 SNHLY and CDR2 FYNNEI come from the germline V gene. CDR3 length: 12 residues. In DNA form, the CDR3 reads TGTGCCAGCAGTCGGGGGGGGTACGAGCAGTACTTC. This translates into CASSRGGYEQYF.

J is TRBJ1-3 and V is TRBV7-2; 7 bases agree with TRBD1. Looked up from germline, CDR1 is SGHTA and CDR2 is FQGNSA. This CDR3 has 15 amino acids. Unmatched junction bases numbered 5, after V lost 2 bases and J lost 4 bases. The CDR3 sequence: CASSLTGVGGNTIYF. For the CDR3, the DNA is TGTGCCAGCAGCTTAACAGGGGTGGGGGGAAACACCATATATTTT. The variable domain in full, completed from reference TRBV7-2 and TRBJ1-3, reads GAGVSQSPSNKVTEKGKDVELRCDPISGHTALYWYRQSLGQGLEFLIYFQGNSAPDKSGLPSDRFSAERTGGSVSTLTIQRTQQEDSAVYLCASSLTGVGGNTIYFGEGSWLTVV.

The rearrangement joins TRBV7-2 to TRBJ2-2; TRBD2 might be the D (5 bases). V shed 5 bases and J shed 1 base, with 14 bases lying between them. Per germline, CDR1 SGHTA and CDR2 FQGNSA. There are 16 residues in the CDR3. The CDR3 reads CASSLLAVRNTGELFF. CDR3 DNA: TGTGCCAGCAGCCTTCTAGCAGTCAGGAACACCGGGGAGCTGTTTTTT.

CDR3: CASSSTGTGTYNEQFF. The CDR3 DNA sequence: TGCGCCAGCAGCTCCACCGGGACAGGGACCTACAATGAGCAGTTCTTC. This chain uses TRBV5-1 with TRBJ2-1; 9 bases map to TRBD1. The CDR3 loop spans 16 amino acids. Germline V gene data show CDR1 as SGHRS and CDR2 as YFSETQ. Trimming at V came to 3 bases and at J to 2 bases, leaving 6 bases not matched to a gene.

The chain is built from TRBV19 and TRBJ2-3; 8 nucleotides agree with TRBD2. Germline CDR1 is LNHDA and CDR2 is SQIVND (reference sequence). V lost 1 base, J lost 1 base, and 1 base stayed unmatched. CDR3 length: 15 amino acids. Written as DNA, the CDR3 is TGTGCCAGTAGTATAGGAGCGGGGGGCACAGATACGCAGTATTTT. Its translation: CASSIGAGGTDTQYF.